This note documents a single TCR beta chain sequence. Produced via immunoSEQ multiplex PCR; TCRdb's table is partial and in-frame only. Found here are 120,000 to 150,000 clones, 75% to 90% of them singletons; the top ten hold 15% to 20%. Time point reported: blood 4 weeks post-SBRT, at nephrectomy. Treatment: 15 Gy SBRT to primary tumor, nephrectomy 4 weeks later. Nephrectomy followed 15 Gy stereotactic body radiation by 4 weeks. The junction had 8 bases not matched to a gene; V was cut back by 5 bases and J by 8 bases. This CDR3 has 15 residues. Looked up from germline, CDR1 is ENHRY and CDR2 is SYGVKD. The entry originates in a study of radiation and T cells in renal cell carcinoma.

The sequence was collected from a woman between 50 and 59 years old with renal cell carcinoma. The material sequenced was blood, taken from a patient whose treatment included radiotherapy and nephrectomy. This chain joins TRBV10-3 and TRBJ1-6; 8 bases map to TRBD1. The CDR3 sequence is CAISRSPGQDSPLHF. CDR3 bases: TGTGCCATCAGTCGAAGCCCGGGACAGGATTCACCCCTCCACTTT.